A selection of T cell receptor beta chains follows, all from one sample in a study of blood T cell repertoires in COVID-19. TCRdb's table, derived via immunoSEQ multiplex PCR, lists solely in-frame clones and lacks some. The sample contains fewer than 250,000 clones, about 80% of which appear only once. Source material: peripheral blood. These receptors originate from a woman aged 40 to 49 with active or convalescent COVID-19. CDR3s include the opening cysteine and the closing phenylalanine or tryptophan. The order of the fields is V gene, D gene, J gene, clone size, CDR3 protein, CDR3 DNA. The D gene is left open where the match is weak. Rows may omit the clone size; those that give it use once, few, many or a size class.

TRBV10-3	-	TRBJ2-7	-	CAISESSGRSYEQYF	TGTGCCATCAGTGAATCCAGCGGGCGTTCCTACGAGCAGTACTTC
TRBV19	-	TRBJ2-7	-	CASARVGQNIYEQYF	TGTGCCTCTGCGAGGGTGGGACAAAATATTTACGAGCAGTACTTC
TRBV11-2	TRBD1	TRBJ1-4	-	CASSLGTAEKLFF	TGTGCCAGCAGCCTCGGGACAGCCGAAAAACTGTTTTTT
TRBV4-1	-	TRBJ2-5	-	CASSRQIQETQYF	TGCGCCAGCAGTAGACAGATACAAGAGACCCAGTACTTC
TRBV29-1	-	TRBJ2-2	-	CSVGRDKNTGELFF	TGCAGCGTTGGTAGGGACAAGAACACCGGGGAGCTGTTTTTT
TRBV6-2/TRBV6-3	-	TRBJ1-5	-	CASSSSGGGSQPQHF	TGTGCCAGCAGTTCATCCGGGGGCGGGAGTCAGCCCCAGCATTTT
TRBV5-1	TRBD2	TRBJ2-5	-	CASSLGAGRQETQYF	TGCGCCAGCAGCTTGGGAGCGGGGCGCCAAGAGACCCAGTACTTC
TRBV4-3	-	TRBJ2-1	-	CASSLGSSNEQFF	TGCGCCAGCTCCCTTGGCTCAAGCAATGAGCAGTTCTTC
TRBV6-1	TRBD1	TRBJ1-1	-	CASSERGQSYLEAFF	TGTGCCAGCAGTGAAAGGGGACAGAGTTACTTGGAGGCTTTCTTT
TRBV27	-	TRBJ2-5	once	CASSLTRGETQYF	TGTGCCAGCAGTTTAACCCGGGGAGAGACCCAGTACTTC
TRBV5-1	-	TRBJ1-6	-	CASSFLRDNSPLHF	TGCGCCAGCAGCTTCTTACGAGATAATTCACCCCTCCACTTT
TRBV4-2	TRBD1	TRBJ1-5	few	CASSQGTGLGNQPQHF	TGTGCCAGCAGCCAAGGGACAGGGTTGGGCAATCAGCCCCAGCATTTT
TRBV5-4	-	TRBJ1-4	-	CASSLDGQREKLFF	TGTGCCAGCAGCTTGGATGGCCAGCGGGAAAAACTGTTTTTT
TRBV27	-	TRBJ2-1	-	CASSRLSKVLEAHNEQFF	TGTGCCAGCAGCCGACTCTCTAAAGTTTTGGAGGCCCACAATGAGCAGTTCTTC
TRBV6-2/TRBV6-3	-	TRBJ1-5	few	CASSYPRDGRFNQPQHF	TGTGCCAGCAGTTACCCCCGGGACGGGAGGTTTAATCAGCCCCAGCATTTT
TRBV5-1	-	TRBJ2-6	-	CASSFFQGSGANVLTF	TGCGCCAGCAGCTTTTTTCAGGGTTCCGGGGCCAACGTCCTGACTTTC
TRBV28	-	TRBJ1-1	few	CASSVLVQTAMNTEAFF	TGTGCCAGCAGCGTTTTGGTCCAGACAGCTATGAACACTGAAGCTTTCTTT
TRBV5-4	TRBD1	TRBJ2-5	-	CASSLARTGEGTQYF	TGTGCCAGCAGCTTGGCACGGACAGGGGAAGGGACCCAGTACTTC
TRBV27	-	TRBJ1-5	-	CASSLVGAVYSNQPQHF	TGTGCCAGCAGTTTGGTTGGGGCTGTCTATAGCAATCAGCCCCAGCATTTT
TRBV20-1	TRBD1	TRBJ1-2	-	CSAGQVYGYTF	TGCAGTGCCGGACAGGTCTATGGCTACACCTTC
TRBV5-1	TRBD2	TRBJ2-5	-	CASSMPTSGRANQETQYF	TGCGCCAGCAGCATGCCGACTAGCGGGAGGGCCAACCAAGAGACCCAGTACTTC
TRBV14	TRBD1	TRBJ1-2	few	CASSQVRQGTYGYTF	TGTGCCAGCAGCCAAGTTCGACAGGGGACCTATGGCTACACCTTC
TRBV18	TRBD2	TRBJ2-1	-	CASSPLADNEQFF	TGTGCCAGCTCACCCCTAGCGGACAATGAGCAGTTCTTC
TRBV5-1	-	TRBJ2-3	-	CASSRFTGLDTDTQYF	TGCGCCAGCAGCCGGTTTACAGGGCTCGACACAGATACGCAGTATTTT
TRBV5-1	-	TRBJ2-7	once	CASSWGAVDSYEQYF	TGCGCCAGCAGCTGGGGAGCTGTTGACTCCTACGAGCAGTACTTC
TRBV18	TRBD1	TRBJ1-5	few	CASSPSGQGHQPQHF	TGTGCCAGCTCACCATCGGGACAGGGGCATCAGCCCCAGCATTTT
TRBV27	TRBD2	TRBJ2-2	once	CASSYFSGWNTGELFF	TGTGCCAGCAGTTATTTTAGCGGGTGGAACACCGGGGAGCTGTTTTTT
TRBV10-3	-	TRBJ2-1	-	CAISYGQNNEQFF	TGTGCCATCAGTTATGGACAAAATAATGAGCAGTTCTTC
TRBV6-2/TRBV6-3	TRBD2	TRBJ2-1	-	CASSYSTREGKEQFF	TGTGCCAGCAGTTACTCGACGCGGGAGGGCAAAGAGCAGTTCTTC
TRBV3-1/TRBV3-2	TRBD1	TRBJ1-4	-	CASSLSTGGVEKLFF	TGTGCCAGCAGCCTCTCGACAGGGGGCGTGGAAAAACTGTTTTTT
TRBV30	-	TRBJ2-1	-	CAWSVRRQRAGEQFF	TGTGCCTGGAGTGTACGTAGGCAGAGGGCGGGTGAGCAGTTCTTC
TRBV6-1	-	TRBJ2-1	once	CASSEAQLAGSYNEQFF	TGTGCCAGCAGTGAAGCGCAACTTGCGGGTTCCTACAATGAGCAGTTCTTC
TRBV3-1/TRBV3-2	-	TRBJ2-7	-	CASSQGRRARDDYEQYF	TGTGCCAGCAGCCAAGGTAGAAGGGCGCGGGATGACTACGAGCAGTACTTC
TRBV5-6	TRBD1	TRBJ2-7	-	CASSLPGQAPLSSYEQYF	TGTGCCAGCAGCCTTCCGGGACAGGCCCCTTTAAGCTCCTACGAGCAGTACTTC
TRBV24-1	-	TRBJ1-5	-	CATRGYSNQPQHF	TGTGCCACCCGGGGATATAGCAATCAGCCCCAGCATTTT
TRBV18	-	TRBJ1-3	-	CASSPQAGVSGNTIYF	TGTGCCAGCTCACCACAGGCAGGCGTCTCTGGAAACACCATATATTTT
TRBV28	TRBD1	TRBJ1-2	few	CASSLYTGGVDGYTF	TGTGCCAGCAGTTTATACACAGGGGGGGTGGATGGCTACACCTTC
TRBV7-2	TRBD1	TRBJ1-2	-	CASSLGDGQGGYTF	TGTGCCAGCAGCTTAGGGGACGGACAGGGGGGCTACACCTTC
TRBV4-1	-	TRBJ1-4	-	CASSQVRARRDEKLFF	TGCGCCAGCAGCCAAGTGAGGGCCAGACGGGATGAAAAACTGTTTTTT
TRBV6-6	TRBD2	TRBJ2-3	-	CASSYSRGSGTDTQYF	TGTGCCAGCAGTTACTCTCGCGGGAGTGGCACAGATACGCAGTATTTT
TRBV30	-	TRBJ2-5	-	CAWSGQRQETQYF	TGTGCCTGGAGTGGACAGCGTCAAGAGACCCAGTACTTC
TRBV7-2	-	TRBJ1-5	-	CASVGWSNQPQHF	TGTGCCAGCGTCGGTTGGAGCAATCAGCCCCAGCATTTT
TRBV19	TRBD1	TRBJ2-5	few	CASSASLSRGKETQYF	TGTGCCAGTAGTGCCTCGTTATCCAGGGGGAAAGAGACCCAGTACTTC
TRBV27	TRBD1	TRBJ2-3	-	CASSFSVSPSQPGQGVDTQYF	TGTGCCAGCAGTTTTTCTGTTAGTCCCTCGCAGCCGGGACAGGGTGTAGATACGCAGTATTTT
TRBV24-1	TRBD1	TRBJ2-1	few	CATSGTGGYNEQFF	TGTGCCACCAGTGGGACAGGGGGTTACAATGAGCAGTTCTTC
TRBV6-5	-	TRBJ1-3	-	CASKAGISGNTIYF	TGTGCCAGCAAGGCAGGCATCTCTGGAAACACCATATATTTT
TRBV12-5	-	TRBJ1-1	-	CASGLYGFDTEAFF	TGTGCTAGTGGTTTGTACGGGTTTGACACTGAAGCTTTCTTT
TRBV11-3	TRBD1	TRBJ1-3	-	CASSRWTGQSGNTIYF	TGTGCCAGCAGCCGGTGGACAGGGCAATCTGGAAACACCATATATTTT
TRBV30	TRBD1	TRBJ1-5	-	CAWSSGQGTEQPQHF	TGTGCCTGGAGTTCGGGACAGGGGACGGAGCAGCCCCAGCATTTT